The 20 T cell receptor beta chains reported below all come from one sample, sequenced in a study of cytomegalovirus exposure and HLA in healthy donors. The primer mix had 60 Vbeta and 13 Jbeta primers. Sequenced by immunoSEQ multiplex PCR; TCRdb stores in-frame clones only, minus some. The table shows 95,000 to 100,000 clones, with about 81% occurring only once. Sequencing input: PBMCs. The receptors come from a middle-aged man in good health and CMV-seronegative.

Turning to this clone: One end of the junction is discordant with germline, which a read error may explain. J is TRBJ2-1 and V is TRBV7-9, with 14 positions matching TRBD2. Looked up from germline, CDR1 is SEHNR and CDR2 is FQNEAQ (reference sequence). The CDR3 is made up of 15 amino acids. DNA for the CDR3: TGTTCCAGCACCACCCCGGGACTAGCGGGAGAGAGGCAGTTCTTC. Residues: CSSTTPGLAGERQFF.

This clone was counted between two and nine times. J is TRBJ1-2 and V is TRBV6-4; the D is unclear. CDR3 length: 13 residues. Trimming removed 4 bases at V and 8 bases at J, with 14 bases between. Germline V gene data show CDR1 as MRHNA and CDR2 as SNTAGT. The CDR3 DNA sequence: TGTGCCAGCAGTGGTTCGAGGGTCGGCGGCTACACCTTC. Its protein is CASSGSRVGGYTF.

The V call is TRBV7-2, the J call TRBJ1-4; no reliable D call. Trimming pared 1 base from V and 2 bases from J, leaving 5 bases between. The CDR3 has 14 residues. Germline loops: CDR1 SGHTA, CDR2 FQGNSA. In nucleotides, the CDR3 is TGTGCCAGCAGCTTAGGAGGGACTAATGAAAAACTGTTTTTT. Residues: CASSLGGTNEKLFF.

This clone occurred a few times. The chain carries TRBV6-5 and TRBJ1-5; maybe TRBD1 (6 bases). V lost 6 bases and J 3 bases, leaving 12 bases between the germline ends. Germline V CDR1 and CDR2: MNHEY, SVGAGI. The CDR3 consists of 14 residues. This CDR3 is CASSLNRDNQPQHF. The CDR3 nucleotides read TGTGCCAGCAGCTTGAACAGGGACAATCAGCCCCAGCATTTT.

On this clone: This specimen includes other DNA sequences encoding the same CDR3. The chain is built from TRBV28 and TRBJ1-2, with no clear D. Germline V gene data show CDR1 as MDHEN and CDR2 as SYDVKM. This CDR3 has 12 residues. Trimming shortened V by 5 bases and J by 4 bases, and 8 bases separated the two germline ends. CDR3 sequence reads: CASSLGSYGYTF. CDR3 in DNA: TGTGCCAGCAGTCTAGGGAGCTATGGCTACACCTTC.

The rearrangement links TRBV7-3 to TRBJ2-6; possibly TRBD1 for D (6 bases). V was trimmed by 0 bases and J by 0 bases, leaving 9 bases between them. The CDR3 length is 17 residues. Germline V gene data show CDR1 as SGHTA and CDR2 as FQGTGA. As DNA, the CDR3 is TGTGCCAGCAGCTTAACTGGACAGTACTCTGGGGCCAACGTCCTGACTTTC. As protein: CASSLTGQYSGANVLTF. Full variable domain (missing parts from reference TRBV7-3 and TRBJ2-6): GAGVSQTPSNKVTEKGKYVELRCDPISGHTALYWYRQSLGQGPEFLIYFQGTGAADDSGLPNDRFFAVRPEGSVSTLKIQRTERGDSAVYLCASSLTGQYSGANVLTFGAGSRLTVL.

The chain joins TRBV6-1 to TRBJ2-7, with 10 bases matching TRBD1. V lost 7 bases and J lost 5; bases outside the gene matches: 11. The V gene's germline CDR1 is MNHNS and CDR2 SASEGT. This CDR3 has 15 amino acids. CDR3 residues: CASKRQGAAENEQYF. As DNA, the CDR3 is TGTGCCAGCAAGAGACAGGGGGCGGCGGAAAACGAGCAGTACTTC.

V usage is TRBV5-1 and J usage is TRBJ1-3; TRBD1 agrees at 7 bases. Per germline, CDR1 SGHRS and CDR2 YFSETQ. The J segment lost 0 bases and the V segment lost 4 bases, leaving 7 bases of the junction unmatched. This CDR3 is 16 amino acids long. The CDR3 sequence is CASSTGDRASGNTIYF. The CDR3 DNA sequence: TGCGCCAGCAGCACTGGGGACAGAGCCTCTGGAAACACCATATATTTT.

The chain links TRBV28 to TRBJ2-7; 7 bases are a match to TRBD1. Trimming at V came to 5 bases and at J to 2 bases, leaving 6 bases not matched to a gene. This CDR3 is 14 amino acids long. Germline assignment: CDR1 MDHEN and CDR2 SYDVKM. CDR3 DNA sequence: TGTGCCAGCAGTCCGGGTGGACAGGCCTACGAGCAGTACTTC. As protein: CASSPGGQAYEQYF.

Concerning this clone: Mismatch with germline at one junction end may stem from a read error. V is TRBV15 and J is TRBJ1-4; no clear D. The CDR3 has 11 amino acids. Germline V gene data show CDR1 as LNHNV and CDR2 as YYDKDF (reference sequence). The CDR3 DNA follows: TGTGCCACCAGCAGAGGAGGCCCGAAGGAGTTT. Residues: CATSRGGPKEF.

The V call is TRBV27, the J call TRBJ1-5; weak D call: TRBD1 (5 bases). The CDR3 loop spans 16 amino acids. V lost 3 bases and J 8 bases, leaving 20 bases between the germline ends. Germline lookup yields CDR1 MNHEY and CDR2 SMNVEV (reference sequence). This CDR3 reads CASSFRGGGTGEPQHF. DNA for the CDR3: TGTGCCAGCAGTTTCCGGGGAGGAGGGACCGGGGAGCCCCAGCATTTT.

This rearrangement joins TRBV5-6 to TRBJ1-6, with a tentative D call TRBD1 (5 bases). Trimming removed 1 base from V and 7 bases from J, with 12 bases in between. The germline V gene has CDR1 SGHDT and CDR2 YYEEEE. The CDR3 totals 15 residues. The CDR3 reads CASSLRGYENSPLHF. The DNA of the CDR3 is TGTGCCAGCAGCTTGAGGGGTTACGAAAATTCACCCCTCCACTTT.

V is TRBV30 and J is TRBJ2-2; no reliable D call. The germline gives CDR1 GTSNPN, CDR2 SVGIG (reference sequence). The CDR3 runs 13 residues. Trimming pared 4 bases from V and 5 bases from J, leaving 11 bases between. The CDR3 is CAWIYSRTGELFF. The CDR3 DNA follows: TGTGCCTGGATATACTCGAGGACCGGGGAGCTGTTTTTT.

V usage is TRBV29-1 and J usage is TRBJ1-5, with D maybe TRBD1 (6 bases). V gave up 6 bases and J gave up 7 bases, with 13 bases separating them. This CDR3 region has 12 residues. Germline CDR1 SQVTM, CDR2 ANQGSEA. The CDR3 here is CSVADSDQPQHF. In DNA, the CDR3 is TGCAGCGTAGCGGACAGTGACCAGCCCCAGCATTTT.

This clone has more than one count but fewer than ten. CDR3 nucleotides: TGTGCCAGCAGCTTCCCAGCGGGAGTCGATACGCAGTATTTT. This sequence encodes CASSFPAGVDTQYF. The chain employs TRBV7-2 and TRBJ2-3; 8 bases agree with TRBD2. This CDR3 region has 14 residues. With V trimmed by 3 bases and J by 6 bases, 5 bases remained unmatched. Per the germline V gene, CDR1 is SGHTA and CDR2 is FQGNSA.

The J gene is TRBJ1-1, the V gene TRBV27; D gene unclear. Germline V gives CDR1 MNHEY, CDR2 SMNVEV (reference sequence). Trimming pared 6 bases from V and 7 bases from J, leaving 15 bases between. CDR3 size: 13 residues. CDR3 amino acids: CASRSTNNFEAFF. The CDR3 nucleotides are TGTGCCAGCAGATCCACGAACAATTTTGAAGCTTTCTTT.

In this sample, this clone turned up a few times. The gene calls are TRBV5-6 and TRBJ2-4, with D possibly TRBD1 on 5 matching bases. Germline CDR1 and CDR2: SGHDT and YYEEEE. Deletions cut 4 bases from V and 5 bases from J, with 10 bases between. The CDR3 is 13 amino acids. The CDR3 is CASSPGAENIQYF. The CDR3 region has the DNA TGTGCCAGCAGCCCTGGGGCGGAAAACATTCAGTACTTC.

The chain has TRBV15 and TRBJ2-3; TRBD1 aligns across 7 bases. Germline V CDR1 and CDR2: LNHNV, YYDKDF (reference sequence). V lost 2 bases, J lost 10 bases, and 12 bases stayed unmatched. The CDR3 is 15 amino acids. CDR3 region: CATSRPNTGAEAQYF. The DNA of the CDR3 is TGTGCCACCAGCAGACCAAATACAGGGGCAGAGGCGCAGTATTTT.

The chain couples TRBV28 to TRBJ2-2, with D possibly matching TRBD2 (5 bases). The CDR3 is 12 residues long. Germline V gene data show CDR1 as MDHEN and CDR2 as SYDVKM. V lost 10 bases to trimming and J lost 13 bases, with 19 bases between them. The CDR3 DNA reads TGTGCCACCTTCAGCAGAGTCGGAGGGCTGTTTTTT. Residues: CATFSRVGGLFF. Full variable domain (remainder filled in from reference TRBV28 and TRBJ2-2): DVKVTQSSRYLVKRTGEKVFLECVQDMDHENMFWYRQDPGLGLRLIYFSYDVKMKEKGDIPEGYSVSREKKERFSLILESASTNQTSMYLCATFSRVGGLFFGEGSRLTVL.

The J gene is TRBJ2-2, the V gene TRBV9, with a weak D call TRBD1 (6 bases). Trimming removed 4 bases at V and 1 base at J, with 14 bases between. CDR1 and CDR2 from the germline V gene are SGDLS and YYNGEE. This CDR3 region has 16 residues. In nucleotides, the CDR3 is TGTGCCAGCAGCCCCCGGACAGATTGGAACACCGGGGAGCTGTTTTTT. Translated: CASSPRTDWNTGELFF.